This T cell receptor (beta chain) appears in the sequencing data of a study of PD-1 blockade in classical Hodgkin lymphoma. General study results and limits: In newly diagnosed patients, baseline TCR diversity was reportedly below that of healthy donors.

CDR3 size: 13 residues. V lost 3 bases and J 4 bases, leaving 12 bases between the germline ends. Germline V CDR1 and CDR2: SQVTM, ANQGSEA. The repertoire was sequenced with immunoSEQ multiplex PCR; TCRdb's copy has only in-frame clones and lacks some. The sample carries approximately 70,000 clones, nearly 95% recorded once. The time point is: newly diagnosed, previously untreated cHL patient sample. On this clone: Its antigen remains unknown.

The rearrangement uses TRBV29-1 and TRBJ1-2; D gene ambiguous. Sequences were obtained from peripheral blood mononuclear cells (PBMCs). The sequence was obtained from a human donor with classical Hodgkin lymphoma. CDR3 residues: CSVEGTLGYGYTF. CDR3 nucleotide sequence: TGCAGCGTTGAGGGCACCCTCGGCTATGGCTACACCTTC.